This TCR beta chain derives from a study of cytomegalovirus exposure and HLA in healthy donors. Study-level points and caveats: An observed cluster of highly shared sequence variants was recorded as a likely sequencing artifact.

On this clone: Its cognate antigen is unknown.

The CDR3 has 13 amino acids. Per the germline V gene, CDR1 is MDHEN and CDR2 is SYDVKM. V lost 8 bases, J lost 8 bases, and 15 bases lay in between. Researchers ran the PCR with 60 Vbeta and 13 Jbeta primers. Clones were sequenced by immunoSEQ multiplex PCR, and TCRdb holds only the in-frame ones, with some missing. The sample carries about 160,000 clones, around four fifths recorded once. This TCR was sampled from a woman in her forties or fifties in good health and CMV-seronegative. The chain joins TRBV28 to TRBJ1-4; tentatively, D is TRBD1 (5 bases). The specimen was PBMCs. CDR3 loop: CASCHGGTEKLFF. The DNA of the CDR3 is TGTGCCAGCTGCCACGGGGGGACCGAAAAACTGTTTTTT.